This T cell receptor beta chain originates from a study of cytomegalovirus exposure and HLA in healthy donors. Overall study results and limits: TCR beta V- and J-gene trimming, according to a later analysis, was linked to a missense DCLRE1C variant.

This cohort consisted of healthy bone marrow donors. Primers included in the PCR were 60 Vbeta and 13 Jbeta primers. The data were produced by immunoSEQ multiplex PCR, yet TCRdb's version contains in-frame clones alone and is incomplete. This sample contains around 150,000 clones. On this clone itself: Its antigen is still unknown.

V gave up 5 bases and J gave up 0 bases, with 9 bases separating them. The CDR3 runs to 15 residues. Germline V gene lookup returns CDR1 SGHRS and CDR2 YFSETQ. The TCR comes from a woman aged 60 to 75 in good health and CMV-seronegative. Sequenced material: PBMCs. The chain carries TRBV5-1 and TRBJ2-6; no firm D call. The CDR3 DNA reads as TGCGCCAGCAGTTTTGACATCTCTGGGGCCAACGTCCTGACTTTC. Residues: CASSFDISGANVLTF.